This T cell receptor beta chain stems from a study of metastatic and nonmetastatic thyroid tumors. Background on the study: Repertoires from blood and tumor or nodule tissue of malignant and benign thyroid patients were compared. Study outcomes and limitations: Malignant thyroid tumors reportedly had TCR beta diversity that was significantly higher than in benign nodules, in blood and tumor.

No patient received treatment before thyroid surgery. Concerning this clone: Antigen specificity is unknown. A much larger clone lies a single base off, so this may be a read error.

Per the original methods: A distant-metastasis classifier for papillary thyroid cancer was built using CDR3 differences across clinicopathological groups. TCRdb called clones again from the PCR reads with MiXCR. The V and J calls and clone size come from TCRdb's table, not from the authors' own analysis. The table lists around 23,000 clones, approximately 9.9% of them singletons. Germline loops: CDR1 SNHLY, CDR2 FYNNEI. The length of the CDR3 is 14 residues. The ends were cut back, 5 bases at V and 6 bases at J, with 16 bases in the middle. Sequences were obtained from blood. This rearrangement joins TRBV2 to TRBJ1-1, with D uncertain. The sequence was obtained from a female donor with papillary thyroid cancer or a benign thyroid nodule (not recorded which). Some clones in this sample may be carry-over from other donors' samples. CDR3 DNA sequence: TGTGCCAGCAGTTTCCATACCGCCCCTGCTGAAGCTTTCTTT. Amino acid sequence: CASSFHTAPAEAFF.